The 27 T cell receptor beta chains below were found in one sample sequenced in a study of OX40 agonist ivuxolimab in advanced cancers. TCRdb's copy holds only in-frame clones and misses some; the assay was immunoSEQ multiplex PCR. Here the sample spans 80,000 or so clones, 89% being singletons. The starting material was CD4+ or CD8+ T cells sorted from blood, obtained in a trial of the OX40 agonist ivuxolimab. The receptors stem from an adult with an advanced solid tumor such as melanoma, head and neck, liver or kidney cancer.

As regards this clone: Other DNA sequences of this sample code for an identical CDR3. The chain is built from TRBV5-1 and TRBJ2-3; no clear D. In germline, CDR1 is SGHRS, CDR2 YFSETQ. V gave up 3 bases and J gave up 2 bases, with 4 bases separating them. The CDR3 contains 12 residues. The CDR3 region is CASSSSTDTQYF. The CDR3 nucleotides read TGCGCCAGCAGCTCTTCCACAGATACGCAGTATTTT.

This clone showed up just once. The V gene is TRBV30, the J gene TRBJ2-7; 7 positions match TRBD1. The CDR3 loop spans 13 amino acids. The V and J ends lost 8 bases and 2 bases, in that order; junction bases with no gene match: 9. Germline CDR1 is GTSNPN and CDR2 is SVGIG (reference sequence). This chain's CDR3 is CATGVDSAYEQYF. The CDR3 nucleotides are TGTGCCACAGGGGTGGACAGTGCCTACGAGCAGTACTTC.

J is TRBJ2-1 and V is TRBV6-1; D gene unclear. Germline loops: CDR1 MNHNS, CDR2 SASEGT. The CDR3 spans 11 residues. V was clipped by 5 bases and J by 10 bases, with 9 bases between them. CDR3 DNA sequence: TGTGCCAGCAGTTCCTATCGGGAGCAGTTCTTC. As protein: CASSSYREQFF.

The genes are TRBV19 and TRBJ1-2; D may be TRBD1 (5 bases). The V end was cut by 3 bases, the J end by 4 bases, with 12 bases between. CDR1 is LNHDA and CDR2 is SQIVND in the germline V gene (reference sequence). This CDR3 has 14 amino acids. In DNA form, the CDR3 reads TGTGCCAGTAGTATGGGTGACAGTGTCTATGGCTACACCTTC. Translation gives CASSMGDSVYGYTF.

The chain recombines TRBV5-1 with TRBJ2-5; no reliable D call. The CDR3 has 12 amino acids. Trimming left V 0 bases short and J 4 bases short, with 4 bases between. Germline V CDR1 and CDR2: SGHRS, YFSETQ. The CDR3 DNA reads TGCGCCAGCAGCTTGGCAATAGAGACCCAGTACTTC. This sequence encodes CASSLAIETQYF.

The gene calls are TRBV6-4 and TRBJ1-2; a weak D match, TRBD1 (6 bases). Germline V lookup: CDR1 MRHNA, CDR2 SNTAGT. This CDR3 is 17 amino acids long. V lost 0 bases, J lost 4 bases, and 18 bases lay in between. DNA of the CDR3: TGTGCCAGCAGTGACTCGACGGGCGGCAGGGGTGGCTATGGCTACACCTTC. As protein: CASSDSTGGRGGYGYTF.

The chain combines TRBV5-4 with TRBJ2-5; TRBD2 agrees at 11 bases. Germline CDR1 and CDR2: SGHNT and YYREEE (reference sequence). The trim removed 7 bases at V and 5 bases at J, leaving 10 bases unmatched. The CDR3 contains 15 residues. This CDR3 reads CASGRTSGGGETQYF. Written as DNA, the CDR3 is TGTGCCAGCGGAAGAACTAGCGGGGGCGGGGAGACCCAGTACTTC.

The genes are TRBV6-1 and TRBJ1-4; tentatively, D is TRBD1 (6 bases). Trimming cost V 8 bases and J 7 bases, with 14 bases left between them. The CDR3 sequence is 13 residues long. Germline CDR1 is MNHNS and CDR2 is SASEGT. The CDR3 loop is CASLAGAFEKLFF. DNA of the CDR3: TGTGCCAGCCTAGCAGGGGCGTTTGAAAAACTGTTTTTT.

V gene TRBV7-6 combines with J gene TRBJ2-7, with 11 positions matching TRBD2. The V and J ends lost 5 bases and 1 base, in that order; junction bases with no gene match: 4. Germline CDR1 is SGHVS and CDR2 is FNYEAQ. The CDR3 extends over 15 amino acids. In nucleotides, the CDR3 is TGTGCCAGCAGCAAAGGGACTAGCGGTTCCTACGAGCAGTACTTC. The encoded protein is CASSKGTSGSYEQYF. The variable domain in full, completed from reference TRBV7-6 and TRBJ2-7, reads GAGVSQSPRYKVTKRGQDVALRCDPISGHVSLYWYRQALGQGPEFLTYFNYEAQQDKSGLPNDRFSAERPEGSISTLTIQRTEQRDSAMYRCASSKGTSGSYEQYFGPGTRLTVT.

The V and J genes are TRBV2 and TRBJ1-3, with D possibly matching TRBD1 (6 bases). V was clipped by 8 bases and J by 4 bases, with 18 bases between them. Germline CDR1 reads SNHLY; CDR2 reads FYNNEI. The CDR3 spans 15 residues. The CDR3 nucleotides are TGTGCCAGCTCGGAGGGGGGAATAGGAGGAAACACCATATATTTT. The encoded protein is CASSEGGIGGNTIYF.

The J gene is TRBJ2-1, the V gene TRBV6-5, with 9 nucleotides matching TRBD1. CDR1 is MNHEY and CDR2 is SVGAGI in the germline V gene. The CDR3 has 16 amino acids. The V gene end was trimmed by 1 base and the J gene end by 7 bases; junction bases not matched to a gene: 8. As DNA, the CDR3 is TGTGCCAGCAGTTACTGGGGCGGGACAGGGATTAATGAGCAGTTCTTC. This encodes CASSYWGGTGINEQFF.

The chain combines TRBV6-5 with TRBJ2-2, with TRBD1 identical over 7 bases. From germline, CDR1 is MNHEY and CDR2 SVGAGI. CDR3 size: 14 residues. V lost 5 bases, J lost 8 bases, and 8 bases stayed unmatched. CDR3: CASSRTGSDGELFF. The CDR3, as DNA: TGTGCCAGCAGTCGGACAGGTTCAGATGGGGAGCTGTTTTTT.

The genes are TRBV10-2 and TRBJ2-7, with 13 bases matching TRBD2. Germline values: CDR1 WSHSY, CDR2 SAAADI. J lost 5 bases, V lost 6 bases, and 4 bases had no gene match. The CDR3 totals 14 residues. CDR3 loop: CASRGTSGNHEQYF. The CDR3 DNA reads as TGCGCCAGCAGAGGGACTAGCGGGAACCACGAGCAGTACTTC.

The chain combines TRBV27 with TRBJ1-4; the D is unclear. This CDR3 is 12 amino acids long. The germline gives CDR1 MNHEY, CDR2 SMNVEV (reference sequence). The germline V and J ends were trimmed by 4 bases and 5 bases, with 5 bases remaining between them. CDR3 protein: CASSSVNEKLFF. CDR3 nucleotides: TGTGCCAGCAGTTCCGTCAATGAAAAACTGTTTTTT.

The V gene is TRBV6-1, the J gene TRBJ2-7; 10 positions match TRBD2. V shed 8 bases, J shed 2 bases, and the junction held 6 bases outside the gene matches. The CDR3 contains 14 residues. From germline, CDR1 is MNHNS and CDR2 SASEGT. The CDR3 protein is CASVRTSGAYEQYF. The CDR3, as DNA: TGTGCCAGCGTAAGAACTAGCGGGGCCTACGAGCAGTACTTC.

This clone was detected once. The chain recombines TRBV7-9 with TRBJ1-1; a weak D match, TRBD1 (6 bases). The length of the CDR3 is 18 residues. CDR1 SEHNR and CDR2 FQNEAQ come from the germline V gene (reference sequence). V lost 3 bases and J 0 bases, leaving 20 bases between the germline ends. The CDR3 is CASSFQPQGPSVNTEAFF. CDR3 DNA sequence: TGTGCCAGCAGCTTCCAGCCACAGGGACCAAGTGTGAACACTGAAGCTTTCTTT.

The rearrangement uses TRBV28 and TRBJ2-5, with no clear D. This CDR3 comprises 15 residues. Trimming stripped 4 bases from V and 2 bases from J, with 14 bases between. The germline CDR1 and CDR2 sequences are MDHEN and SYDVKM. The CDR3 protein is CASSSTPPQQETQYF. CDR3 bases: TGTGCCAGCAGTTCCACCCCCCCACAGCAAGAGACCCAGTACTTC.

The chain carries TRBV27 and TRBJ2-6; D is possibly TRBD1 (6 bases). Germline V gene lookup returns CDR1 MNHEY and CDR2 SMNVEV (reference sequence). The CDR3 has 15 residues. Trimming took 5 bases from V and 2 from J, leaving 10 bases between them. In DNA, the CDR3 is TGTGCCAGCAGTGACTACAGGGCTGGGGCCAACGTCCTGACTTTC. It yields the protein CASSDYRAGANVLTF. Complete variable domain (other parts from reference TRBV27 and TRBJ2-6): EAQVTQNPRYLITVTGKKLTVTCSQNMNHEYMSWYRQDPGLGLRQIYYSMNVEVTDKGDVPEGYKVSRKEKRNFPLILESPSPNQTSLYFCASSDYRAGANVLTFGAGSRLTVL.

The rearrangement uses TRBV7-9 and TRBJ2-1; 10 nucleotides align to TRBD2. The CDR3 consists of 17 residues. Germline CDR1 reads SEHNR; CDR2 reads FQNEAQ (reference sequence). Losses at the gene ends were 1 base for V and 6 bases for J; bases not matched to a gene: 9. CDR3 bases: TGTGCCAGCAGCTTAGAAGCACTAGCGGGGATTTCCAATGAGCAGTTCTTC. Residues: CASSLEALAGISNEQFF.

This chain joins TRBV27 and TRBJ2-1; D unclear. CDR1 and CDR2 from the germline V gene are MNHEY and SMNVEV (reference sequence). Trimming shortened V by 6 bases and J by 2 bases, and 11 bases separated the two germline ends. This CDR3 is 14 amino acids long. CDR3 loop: CASRGPFPYNEQFF. Written as DNA, the CDR3 is TGTGCCAGCAGAGGACCCTTCCCCTACAATGAGCAGTTCTTC.

This clone was seen only a few times. This chain joins TRBV10-3 and TRBJ1-1, with 7 bases aligning to TRBD1. Looked up from germline, CDR1 is ENHRY and CDR2 is SYGVKD. V dropped 6 bases and J dropped 3; count of bases not matched to a gene: 4. The CDR3 consists of 13 residues. CDR3 nucleotide sequence: TGTGCCATCAGGGACAGGCTAGACACTGAAGCTTTCTTT. It yields the protein CAIRDRLDTEAFF.

The count of this clone is one. The chain recombines TRBV5-1 with TRBJ2-1; TRBD2 matches at 10 bases. The CDR3 contains 20 residues. Per the germline V gene, CDR1 is SGHRS and CDR2 is YFSETQ. J was trimmed by 4 bases and V by 3 bases; bases with no gene match: 19. The CDR3: CASSSPGLADGIRSYNEQFF. The CDR3 nucleotides read TGCGCCAGCAGCTCCCCTGGACTAGCGGATGGAATTCGTTCGTACAATGAGCAGTTCTTC.

V and J are TRBV6-4 and TRBJ2-2, with TRBD1 matching 9 bases. From germline, CDR1 is MRHNA and CDR2 SNTAGT. There are 16 residues in the CDR3. With 7 bases clipped from V and 6 bases from J, the junction kept 12 bases outside the gene matches. Here the CDR3 reads CASKATGTGFPGELFF. The CDR3 nucleotides are TGTGCCAGCAAAGCCACCGGGACAGGGTTTCCCGGGGAGCTGTTTTTT.

Only one count was recorded for this clone. V and J are TRBV7-2 and TRBJ2-5, with no clear D. The J call may not be correct, given that the DNA end is closer to TRBJ2-7. CDR1 is SGHTA, CDR2 FQGNSA, per germline. The CDR3 has 15 amino acids. CDR3 nucleotides: TGTGCCAGCAGCTTAGAATGGGCAGCAACCTACGAGCAGTACTTC. Translating it yields CASSLEWAATYEQYF.

The chain uses TRBV7-3 and TRBJ2-7; D is possibly TRBD2 (7 bases). Germline V lookup: CDR1 SGHTA, CDR2 FQGTGA. V was cut by 0 bases and J by 5 bases, with 17 bases left in between. The CDR3 contains 16 residues. CDR3 nucleotides: TGTGCCAGCAGCTTAACGAGTGGCAGGGGAGGGCACGAGCAGTACTTC. Translation gives CASSLTSGRGGHEQYF.

The CDR3 reads CASSLDQGAKAGELFF. Here the CDR3 DNA reads TGTGCCAGCAGCTTAGATCAGGGGGCAAAGGCCGGGGAGCTGTTTTTT. V is TRBV11-2 and J is TRBJ2-2; 8 bases are a match to TRBD1. The CDR3 sequence is 16 residues long. Germline V gives CDR1 SGHAT, CDR2 FQNNGV. V was pared by 0 bases and J by 6 bases, with 6 bases of the junction left unmatched.

The genes are TRBV5-1 and TRBJ1-2, with 8 nucleotides matching TRBD1. V shed 5 bases, J shed 7 bases, and the junction held 7 bases outside the gene matches. Germline loops: CDR1 SGHRS, CDR2 YFSETQ. CDR3 length equals 13 residues. CDR3 sequence (DNA): TGCGCCAGCAGTGCATCTACAGGGGGTGGCTACACCTTC. Its translation: CASSASTGGGYTF.